Listed below are T cell receptor beta chains from one sample, sequenced in a study of radiotherapy plus CTLA-4 blockade in lung cancer. The protocol was immunoSEQ multiplex PCR, while the TCRdb copy is restricted to in-frame clones and leaves out a portion. The data contain tens of thousands of clones, roughly four fifths of them singletons. The specimen comprised peripheral blood, sampled from a patient treated with radiotherapy plus ipilimumab. These receptors were taken from a human donor with non-small cell lung cancer who had a complete response to radiotherapy plus ipilimumab. Both conserved end residues are part of each CDR3. Each record gives: V gene, J gene, D gene, CDR3 DNA, CDR3 protein. The D gene is left open where the match is weak.

V gene: TRBV28
J gene: TRBJ2-6
D gene: TRBD1
CDR3 DNA: TGTGCCAGCAGTTTTAAGACAGGGGGAGGGGCGGGGATCTCTGGGGCCAACGTCCTGACTTTC
CDR3 protein: CASSFKTGGGAGISGANVLTF

V gene: TRBV28
J gene: TRBJ2-7
D gene: TRBD1
CDR3 DNA: TGTGCCAGCAGTTTACAGGGGGCCCCCTACGAGCAGTACTTC
CDR3 protein: CASSLQGAPYEQYF

V gene: TRBV15
J gene: TRBJ1-3
D gene: TRBD1
CDR3 DNA: TGTGCCACCAGCAGAGCGGGACAGCCATATGGAAACACCATATATTTT
CDR3 protein: CATSRAGQPYGNTIYF

V gene: TRBV19
J gene: TRBJ2-5
D gene: TRBD2
CDR3 DNA: TGTGCTCCCGAAGTGGGTAGCGGGAGGAAAGAGACCCAGTACTTC
CDR3 protein: CAPEVGSGRKETQYF

V gene: TRBV18
J gene: TRBJ2-3
D gene: TRBD2
CDR3 DNA: TGTGCCAGCTCACCTGCGGGGGGCCTGTCGGATACGCAGTATTTT
CDR3 protein: CASSPAGGLSDTQYF

V gene: TRBV4-3
J gene: TRBJ1-6
D gene: TRBD1
CDR3 DNA: TGCGCCAGCAGCCAGCGGGACAGGGGTAATTCACCCCTCCACTTT
CDR3 protein: CASSQRDRGNSPLHF

V gene: TRBV7-2
J gene: TRBJ1-3
D gene: .
CDR3 DNA: TGTGCCAGCAGCTCCTTAGAAGGAAACACCATATATTTT
CDR3 protein: CASSSLEGNTIYF

V gene: TRBV2
J gene: TRBJ1-4
D gene: TRBD1
CDR3 DNA: TGTGCCAGCAGCGGGGGGACAGGAATTACTAATGAAAAACTGTTTTTT
CDR3 protein: CASSGGTGITNEKLFF

V gene: TRBV7-8
J gene: TRBJ1-1
D gene: TRBD1
CDR3 DNA: TGTGCCAGCAGCCTACTCCCCTGGGACAGGGGCTCAGCTTTCTTT
CDR3 protein: CASSLLPWDRGSAFF

V gene: TRBV2
J gene: TRBJ2-4
D gene: TRBD1
CDR3 DNA: TGTGCCAGCAGTGAGGCCGGTCGACAGGGTCAGTACTTC
CDR3 protein: CASSEAGRQGQYF

V gene: TRBV6-1
J gene: TRBJ2-7
D gene: .
CDR3 DNA: TGTGCCAGCAGAGCAGGGCCGGCGTCAACCTACGAGCAGTACTTC
CDR3 protein: CASRAGPASTYEQYF

V gene: TRBV5-1
J gene: TRBJ2-7
D gene: .
CDR3 DNA: TGCGCCAGCAGCACCGGACAGCCTTCCTACGAGCAGTACTTC
CDR3 protein: CASSTGQPSYEQYF

V gene: TRBV5-4
J gene: TRBJ2-7
D gene: .
CDR3 DNA: TGTGCCAGCAGCTACCCTAGCGGAGGGGGGTCCTACGAGCAGTACTTC
CDR3 protein: CASSYPSGGGSYEQYF